One and the same sample provided the 19 T cell receptor beta chains below, sequenced in a study of cytotoxic CD8 clonotypes in ibrutinib-treated CLL. Profiled with immunoSEQ multiplex PCR; TCRdb holds only in-frame clones, not every one. This sample has almost 250,000 clones; roughly 70% occur once, and the top ten carry 15%. Sequenced here: PBMCs, sampled after 24 months of ibrutinib treatment. Source of these receptors: a human donor with chronic lymphocytic leukemia.

This clone was counted a few times. The chain uses TRBV9 and TRBJ2-6, with unresolved D. The germline V gene has CDR1 SGDLS and CDR2 YYNGEE. The CDR3 is 15 amino acids. The ends were cut back, 0 bases at V and 4 bases at J, with 8 bases in the middle. The CDR3 region is CASSVAGIGANVLTF. CDR3 in DNA: TGTGCCAGCAGCGTAGCTGGGATCGGGGCCAACGTCCTGACTTTC.

As regards this clone: This specimen includes other DNA sequences encoding the same CDR3. This chain uses TRBV5-1 with TRBJ1-3; TRBD1 matches at 7 bases. This CDR3 has 14 residues. V shed 2 bases and J 2 bases; nucleotides not matched to a gene: 1. Germline CDR1 SGHRS, CDR2 YFSETQ. The CDR3 protein is CASSFQGAGNTIYF. The DNA for the CDR3 is TGCGCCAGCAGCTTTCAGGGGGCTGGAAACACCATATATTTT.

This chain joins TRBV9 and TRBJ2-5, with a possible D match to TRBD2 (5 bases). The length of the CDR3 is 13 residues. V was shortened by 3 bases and J by 3 bases, with 9 bases between the two germline ends. From germline, CDR1 is SGDLS and CDR2 YYNGEE. The CDR3 loop reads CASSADGEETQYF. The CDR3 DNA is TGTGCCAGCAGCGCCGACGGGGAAGAGACCCAGTACTTC.

V gene TRBV4-1 combines with J gene TRBJ2-7; 10 bases are a match to TRBD2. CDR1 MGHRA and CDR2 YSYEKL come from the germline V gene. The CDR3 consists of 17 residues. V lost 0 bases to trimming and J lost 0 bases; unmatched junction nucleotides: 5. The CDR3 region has the DNA TGCGCCAGCAGCCAAGACACTAGCGGGACTTTCTCCTACGAGCAGTACTTC. This sequence encodes CASSQDTSGTFSYEQYF.

The V and J genes are TRBV7-8 and TRBJ2-7; no clear D gene. CDR1 and CDR2 (germline): SGHVS, FQNEAQ. V was clipped by 5 bases and J by 4 bases, with 15 bases between them. The CDR3 runs to 14 residues. The CDR3 spells CASSGSYRRYEQYF. CDR3 coding DNA: TGTGCCAGCAGCGGTTCCTACCGGCGATACGAGCAGTACTTC.

This clone was detected a few times. This chain uses TRBV15 with TRBJ1-1; weak D call: TRBD1 (5 bases). Germline loops: CDR1 LNHNV, CDR2 YYDKDF (reference sequence). The ends were cut back, 1 base at V and 4 bases at J, with 16 bases in the middle. The CDR3 spans 16 residues. CDR3 DNA sequence: TGTGCCACCAGCAGAGGGGGGGACCGACGGACCACTGAAGCTTTCTTT. This encodes CATSRGGDRRTTEAFF.

The V call is TRBV9, the J call TRBJ2-6, with D possibly called TRBD1 or TRBD2 (5 bases each). The CDR3 consists of 14 residues. V lost 6 bases and J lost 0, with 7 bases in between. Germline V gene sequence: CDR1 SGDLS, CDR2 YYNGEE. CDR3 residues: CASMRGSGANVLTF. As DNA, the CDR3 is TGTGCCAGCATGAGGGGCTCTGGGGCCAACGTCCTGACTTTC.

The count of this clone is one. The chain recombines TRBV27 with TRBJ2-5; 11 bases line up with TRBD2. Germline V gives CDR1 MNHEY, CDR2 SMNVEV (reference sequence). This CDR3 is built from 20 residues. Germline trimming cut 3 bases from V and 5 bases from J; bases unmatched to any gene: 20. This CDR3 is CASSFSRNRLAGNRPETQYF. DNA of the CDR3: TGTGCCAGCAGTTTCTCCAGGAACCGACTAGCGGGAAACCGCCCGGAGACCCAGTACTTC.

This clone was recorded a few times. The chain is built from TRBV7-2 and TRBJ1-2; 9 nucleotides align to TRBD1. Germline CDR1 and CDR2: SGHTA and FQGNSA. V dropped 0 bases and J dropped 2; count of bases not matched to a gene: 4. The CDR3 runs to 16 residues. CDR3: CASSLAHGQGNYGYTF. The DNA of the CDR3 is TGTGCCAGCAGCTTAGCGCATGGACAGGGGAACTATGGCTACACCTTC.

The rearrangement links TRBV2 to TRBJ2-2; 7 nucleotides align to TRBD1. V gave up 6 bases and J gave up 1 base; unmatched junction bases: 2. Germline lookup yields CDR1 SNHLY and CDR2 FYNNEI. The CDR3 runs 14 residues. The CDR3 is CASRWTGNTGELFF. Written as DNA, the CDR3 is TGTGCCAGCAGATGGACAGGGAACACCGGGGAGCTGTTTTTT.

This chain connects TRBV27 to TRBJ2-7; 10 bases line up with TRBD1. V was clipped by 8 bases and J by 4 bases; unmatched bases: 11. CDR3 size: 15 residues. CDR1 is MNHEY, CDR2 SMNVEV, per germline (reference sequence). The CDR3 bases are TGTGCCAGCGGCCCGTATAGGGACAGGGGTTACGAGCAGTACTTC. Protein product: CASGPYRDRGYEQYF.

This chain connects TRBV18 to TRBJ1-1; D unresolved. CDR1 and CDR2 (germline): KGHSH, LQKENI. There are 13 residues in the CDR3. V was trimmed by 6 bases and J by 1 base, leaving 9 bases between them. The CDR3 loop is CASSYRENTEAFF. CDR3 DNA: TGTGCCAGCTCCTACCGGGAGAACACTGAAGCTTTCTTT.

This clone was observed a few times. The V gene is TRBV6-5, the J gene TRBJ2-6; D gene ambiguous. The V and J ends lost 10 bases and 0 bases respectively, with 10 bases between them. This CDR3 is 14 amino acids long. The V gene's germline CDR1 is MNHEY and CDR2 SVGAGI. Here the CDR3 reads CATSKPSGANVLTF. CDR3 bases: TGTGCCACTTCAAAGCCCTCTGGGGCCAACGTCCTGACTTTC.

There are a few counts of this clone. The V and J genes are TRBV27 and TRBJ2-2, with D perhaps matching TRBD1 (5 bases). The V and J ends lost 10 bases and 1 base respectively, with 19 bases between them. CDR3 length: 16 residues. Germline assignment: CDR1 MNHEY and CDR2 SMNVEV (reference sequence). The CDR3 sequence: CATNRIATGNTGELFF. CDR3 nucleotide sequence: TGTGCCACCAACAGGATCGCCACCGGGAACACCGGGGAGCTGTTTTTT.

This clone was picked up one time. Other DNA sequences in this specimen translate into the identical CDR3. The V call is TRBV9, the J call TRBJ2-7; 11 bases fit TRBD2. Germline assignment: CDR1 SGDLS and CDR2 YYNGEE. After removal of 3 bases from V and 1 base from J, the junction contained 3 bases not matched to a gene. There are 15 residues in the CDR3. CDR3 DNA: TGTGCCAGCAGCGCCGGGACTAGCGGTTCCTACGAGCAGTACTTC. The encoded protein is CASSAGTSGSYEQYF. Full variable domain (outside the CDR3, taken from reference TRBV9 and TRBJ2-7): DSGVTQTPKHLITATGQRVTLRCSPRSGDLSVYWYQQSLDQGLQFLIQYYNGEERAKGNILERFSAQQFPDLHSELNLSSLELGDSALYFCASSAGTSGSYEQYFGPGTRLTVT.

Only a few counts were recorded for this clone. The chain is built from TRBV4-2 and TRBJ1-5; TRBD1 might be the D (5 bases). The germline V and J ends were trimmed by 0 bases and 4 bases, with 10 bases remaining between them. Germline CDR1 reads LGHNA; CDR2 reads YNFKEQ. The CDR3 is made up of 15 amino acids. The CDR3: CASSQDLRGNQPQHF. CDR3 nucleotide sequence: TGTGCCAGCAGCCAAGATCTTAGGGGAAATCAGCCCCAGCATTTT.

The chain has TRBV6-1 and TRBJ1-1; D is ambiguous. The ends were cut back, 0 bases at V and 6 bases at J, with 8 bases in the middle. Germline-derived CDR1 and CDR2 are MNHNS and SASEGT. This CDR3 has 13 amino acids. CDR3 coding DNA: TGTGCCAGCAGTGAAGCCGTGGGTCCTGAAGCTTTCTTT. This gives the protein CASSEAVGPEAFF.

CDR3 coding DNA: TGTGCCAGCAGACCAGGTAGCGGCAGCACAGATACGCAGTATTTT. Translation gives CASRPGSGSTDTQYF. This chain joins TRBV28 and TRBJ2-3; weak D call: TRBD2 (6 bases). Trimming shortened V by 6 bases and J by 0 bases, and 13 bases separated the two germline ends. CDR1 and CDR2 from the germline V gene are MDHEN and SYDVKM. CDR3 size: 15 residues.

This chain links TRBV9 with TRBJ2-4; a possible D gene is TRBD1 (6 bases). Trimming shortened V by 0 bases and J by 5 bases, and 9 bases separated the two germline ends. This CDR3 region has 14 residues. Looked up from germline, CDR1 is SGDLS and CDR2 is YYNGEE. The CDR3 coding sequence is TGTGCCAGCAGCGTAGGTACAGGGCAAAACATTCAGTACTTC. Amino acids: CASSVGTGQNIQYF.